A selection of T cell receptor beta chains follows, all from one sample in a study of T cells in Graves' hyperthyroidism and ophthalmopathy. In TCRdb, the multiplex PCR reads were re-called with MiXCR into one record per CDR3 protein. The table records roughly 170,000 distinct CDR3 sequences, more than 15% of them present only once. The sequenced material came from blood. The receptor source for this set is a woman aged 45-65 years with Graves' hyperthyroidism. The CDR3 runs from the conserved cysteine through the conserved F or W. Each record gives: J gene, CDR3 length, D gene, clone size, V gene, CDR3 protein, CDR3 DNA. D genes are given only for firm matches. Size is stated for part of the rows, as once, few or many counts, or as a class when the clone is expanded.

J: TRBJ2-2
length: 15
D: TRBD1
size: -
V: TRBV25-1
CDR3: CASSDRQGAGGELFF
DNA: TGTGCCAGCAGTGACCGCCAGGGGGCTGGCGGGGAGCTGTTTTTT

J: TRBJ1-5
length: 16
D: -
size: many
V: TRBV2
CDR3: CASSGVSGGGNQPQHF
DNA: TGTGCCAGCAGTGGTGTCAGCGGCGGGGGCAATCAGCCCCAGCATTTT

J: TRBJ1-6
length: 15
D: -
size: many
V: TRBV19
CDR3: CASRQQGGPGSPLHF
DNA: TGTGCCAGTAGACAACAGGGTGGACCAGGTTCACCCCTCCACTTT

J: TRBJ2-2
length: 16
D: -
size: many
V: TRBV7-7
CDR3: CASSLQGPLRSGELFF
DNA: TGTGCTAGCAGCTTGCAGGGACCACTTAGGTCCGGGGAGCTGTTTTTT

J: TRBJ2-3
length: 14
D: TRBD1
size: -
V: TRBV27
CDR3: CASSRQGRTDTQYF
DNA: TGTGCCAGCAGCCGACAGGGCCGCACAGATACGCAGTATTTT

J: TRBJ2-6
length: 18
D: TRBD1
size: -
V: TRBV7-9
CDR3: CASSPIPQGAPGANVLTF
DNA: TGTGCCAGCAGCCCCATCCCCCAGGGGGCGCCAGGGGCCAACGTCCTGACTTTC

J: TRBJ2-7
length: 14
D: -
size: -
V: TRBV6-1
CDR3: CASSRTGTSYEQYF
DNA: TGTGCCAGCTCCCGTACAGGGACCTCCTACGAGCAGTACTTC

J: TRBJ1-5
length: 13
D: -
size: few
V: TRBV4-1
CDR3: CASSQGRAQPQHF
DNA: TGCGCCAGCAGCCAAGGCAGGGCTCAGCCCCAGCATTTT

J: TRBJ1-5
length: 15
D: -
size: many
V: TRBV20-1
CDR3: CSALKGQNSNQPQHF
DNA: TGCAGTGCCCTCAAAGGACAGAATAGCAATCAGCCCCAGCATTTT

J: TRBJ2-2
length: 15
D: TRBD2
size: few
V: TRBV9
CDR3: CASRRSGVDTGELFF
DNA: TGTGCCAGCAGGAGAAGCGGGGTTGACACCGGGGAGCTGTTTTTT

J: TRBJ1-2
length: 15
D: TRBD1
size: many
V: TRBV4-3
CDR3: CASSQDPGGDYGYTF
DNA: TGCGCCAGCAGCCAAGACCCAGGGGGTGACTATGGCTACACCTTC

J: TRBJ1-2
length: 17
D: -
size: -
V: TRBV5-1
CDR3: CASSLISGPGALDGYTF
DNA: TGCGCCAGCAGCTTGATTTCGGGACCAGGGGCGCTGGATGGCTACACCTTC

J: TRBJ2-7
length: 15
D: TRBD1
size: -
V: TRBV24-1
CDR3: CATSVGPGGRGEQYF
DNA: TGTGCCACCAGTGTTGGCCCAGGGGGCAGAGGGGAGCAGTACTTC

J: TRBJ1-2
length: 15
D: TRBD1
size: many
V: TRBV27
CDR3: CASSLHSTGVYGYTF
DNA: TGTGCCAGCAGTCTTCACTCGACAGGGGTCTATGGCTACACCTTC

J: TRBJ2-5
length: 15
D: -
size: many
V: TRBV5-6
CDR3: CASSLEDGVGETQYF
DNA: TGTGCCAGCAGCTTGGAGGATGGGGTAGGAGAGACCCAGTACTTC

J: TRBJ2-3
length: 15
D: TRBD2
size: many
V: TRBV12-3/TRBV12-4
CDR3: CASSVLAGGPDTQYF
DNA: TGTGCCAGCAGCGTACTAGCGGGGGGCCCAGATACGCAGTATTTT

J: TRBJ1-2
length: 15
D: TRBD1
size: few
V: TRBV11-3
CDR3: CASSLRGSGNYGYTF
DNA: TGTGCCAGCAGCCTCAGGGGGTCTGGGAACTATGGCTACACCTTC

J: TRBJ2-2
length: 14
D: -
size: many
V: TRBV7-2
CDR3: CASSLGGVTGELFF
DNA: TGTGCCAGCAGCTTAGGAGGGGTCACCGGGGAGCTGTTTTTT

J: TRBJ1-2
length: 12
D: -
size: many
V: TRBV7-9
CDR3: CASRMLDYGYTF
DNA: TGTGCCAGCAGGATGTTGGACTATGGCTACACCTTC

J: TRBJ2-2
length: 14
D: -
size: -
V: TRBV5-1
CDR3: CASGPNGDTGELFF
DNA: TGCGCCAGCGGCCCGAATGGAGACACCGGGGAGCTGTTTTTT

J: TRBJ2-1
length: 14
D: -
size: many
V: TRBV20-1
CDR3: CSASHGSSYNEQFF
DNA: TGCAGTGCTAGTCACGGTAGCTCCTACAATGAGCAGTTCTTC

J: TRBJ1-2
length: 15
D: -
size: many
V: TRBV28
CDR3: CASSLSNRYNYGYTF
DNA: TGTGCCAGCAGTTTAAGCAACAGATATAACTATGGCTACACCTTC

J: TRBJ1-1
length: 14
D: TRBD1
size: many
V: TRBV2
CDR3: CATMRDSGNTEAFF
DNA: TGTGCCACCATGAGGGACAGCGGGAACACTGAAGCTTTCTTT

J: TRBJ2-3
length: 13
D: -
size: -
V: TRBV7-9
CDR3: CASSLEGSDTQYF
DNA: TGCGCCAGCAGCTTGGAAGGGTCAGATACGCAGTATTTT

J: TRBJ2-1
length: 15
D: TRBD2
size: many
V: TRBV2
CDR3: CASSEGTSSEGEQFF
DNA: TGTGCCAGCAGTGAAGGGACTAGCAGCGAGGGTGAGCAGTTCTTC

J: TRBJ1-5
length: 16
D: -
size: many
V: TRBV7-9
CDR3: CASSLGQGQINQPQHF
DNA: TGTGCCAGCAGCTTAGGGCAAGGACAGATCAATCAGCCCCAGCATTTT

J: TRBJ1-2
length: 16
D: TRBD1
size: few
V: TRBV19
CDR3: CASKGLGTGRNYGYTF
DNA: TGTGCCAGTAAGGGCCTCGGGACAGGGAGAAACTATGGCTACACCTTC

J: TRBJ1-1
length: 15
D: -
size: many
V: TRBV6-6
CDR3: CASSYSRGSGTEAFF
DNA: TGTGCCAGCAGTTACTCGAGGGGTTCGGGCACTGAAGCTTTCTTT

J: TRBJ2-2
length: 16
D: -
size: many
V: TRBV28
CDR3: CASSLRAPGSTGELFF
DNA: TGTGCCAGCAGTTTACGGGCGCCGGGGAGCACCGGGGAGCTGTTTTTT

J: TRBJ1-5
length: 15
D: TRBD1
size: many
V: TRBV12-3/TRBV12-4
CDR3: CASSGQDYSNQPQHF
DNA: TGTGCCAGCAGCGGACAGGATTATAGCAATCAGCCCCAGCATTTT

J: TRBJ2-5
length: 15
D: TRBD2
size: -
V: TRBV5-4
CDR3: CASSYGTSSQETQYF
DNA: TGTGCCAGCAGCTACGGGACTAGCAGCCAAGAGACCCAGTACTTC

J: TRBJ1-5
length: 14
D: -
size: many
V: TRBV20-1
CDR3: CSARDGESNQPQHF
DNA: TGCAGTGCTAGAGACGGGGAGAGCAATCAGCCCCAGCATTTT

J: TRBJ1-4
length: 14
D: -
size: -
V: TRBV19
CDR3: CASSIQPSNEKLFF
DNA: TGTGCCAGTAGTATACAGCCCTCTAATGAAAAACTGTTTTTT

J: TRBJ2-3
length: 14
D: -
size: once
V: TRBV7-8
CDR3: CASKNRGSTDTQYF
DNA: TGTGCCAGCAAAAACCGGGGAAGCACAGATACGCAGTATTTT

J: TRBJ1-2
length: 16
D: -
size: many
V: TRBV3-1
CDR3: CASSQDDSPRGYGYTF
DNA: TGTGCCAGCAGCCAAGATGATTCTCCACGGGGCTATGGCTACACCTTC

J: TRBJ1-1
length: 16
D: -
size: many
V: TRBV19
CDR3: CASSILGGPMNTEAFF
DNA: TGTGCCAGTAGTATTTTGGGGGGCCCGATGAACACTGAAGCTTTCTTT

J: TRBJ2-5
length: 14
D: -
size: few
V: TRBV4-1
CDR3: CASSPQRAKETQYF
DNA: TGCGCCAGCAGCCCCCAGAGGGCCAAAGAGACCCAGTACTTC

J: TRBJ1-1
length: 17
D: -
size: -
V: TRBV20-1
CDR3: CSARDLGGGHMNTEAFF
DNA: TGCAGTGCTAGAGATCTAGGGGGGGGGCACATGAACACCGAAGCTTTCTTT

J: TRBJ1-1
length: 11
D: -
size: -
V: TRBV28
CDR3: CASSPGGAAFF
DNA: TGTGCCAGCAGTCCGGGGGGGGCGGCTTTCTTT

J: TRBJ2-1
length: 17
D: -
size: few
V: TRBV3-1
CDR3: CASSQLGEGSHYNEQFF
DNA: TGTGCCAGCAGCCAACTAGGCGAGGGTTCTCACTACAATGAGCAGTTCTTC

J: TRBJ2-7
length: 16
D: TRBD1
size: many
V: TRBV27
CDR3: CASSRTGVEPTYEQYF
DNA: TGTGCCAGCAGTCGGACAGGGGTGGAACCGACCTACGAGCAGTACTTC

J: TRBJ2-1
length: 14
D: TRBD2
size: -
V: TRBV5-1
CDR3: CASSFGGGYNEQFF
DNA: TGCGCCAGCAGCTTTGGGGGGGGATACAATGAGCAGTTCTTC

J: TRBJ1-2
length: 15
D: -
size: -
V: TRBV5-1
CDR3: CASSPPTGTSYGYTF
DNA: TGCGCCAGCAGCCCACCGACAGGTACCTCCTATGGCTACACCTTC

J: TRBJ2-3
length: 15
D: -
size: many
V: TRBV7-3
CDR3: CASSLTRRGQDTQYF
DNA: TGTGCCAGCAGCTTAACGCGGAGGGGTCAGGATACGCAGTATTTT

J: TRBJ1-1
length: 15
D: -
size: -
V: TRBV6-5
CDR3: CASSYQSSGNTEAFF
DNA: TGTGCCAGCAGTTACCAGTCATCGGGGAACACTGAAGCTTTCTTT

J: TRBJ1-1
length: 16
D: -
size: -
V: TRBV6-5
CDR3: CASSITNGGPNTEAFF
DNA: TGTGCCAGCAGTATTACCAATGGGGGCCCCAACACTGAAGCTTTCTTT

J: TRBJ1-1
length: 15
D: -
size: many
V: TRBV28
CDR3: CASSSLPQGSTEAFF
DNA: TGTGCCAGCAGTTCCTTACCCCAGGGCAGCACTGAAGCTTTCTTT